This T cell receptor (beta chain) was found in a study of T cells in tuberculosis. Clones were sequenced by immunoSEQ multiplex PCR, and TCRdb holds only the in-frame ones, with some missing. The table includes 20,000 to 25,000 clones, almost 97% detected once. CDR1 is SGDLS, CDR2 YYNGEE, per germline. This CDR3 contains 13 residues. V was trimmed by 3 bases and J by 6 bases, leaving 12 bases between them. This chain uses TRBV9 with TRBJ1-2; maybe TRBD1 (5 bases). The sequenced sample consisted of PBMCs. The origin of this receptor is a donor aged 10-30 years with latent tuberculosis or without tuberculosis infection. The CDR3 region has the DNA TGTGCCAGCAGCGCCGGACAACCCGATGGCTACACCTTC. It yields the protein CASSAGQPDGYTF.